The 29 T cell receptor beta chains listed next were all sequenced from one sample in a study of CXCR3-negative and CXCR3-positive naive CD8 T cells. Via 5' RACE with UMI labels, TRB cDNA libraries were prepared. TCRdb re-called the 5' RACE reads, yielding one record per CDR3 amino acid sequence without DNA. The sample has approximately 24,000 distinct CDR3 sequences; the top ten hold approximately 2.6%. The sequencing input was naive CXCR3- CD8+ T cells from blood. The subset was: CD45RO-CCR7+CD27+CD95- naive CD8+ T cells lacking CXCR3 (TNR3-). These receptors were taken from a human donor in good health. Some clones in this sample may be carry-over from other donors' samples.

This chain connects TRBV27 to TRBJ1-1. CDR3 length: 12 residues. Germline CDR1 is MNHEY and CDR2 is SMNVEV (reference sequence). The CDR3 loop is CASRGMNTEAFF.

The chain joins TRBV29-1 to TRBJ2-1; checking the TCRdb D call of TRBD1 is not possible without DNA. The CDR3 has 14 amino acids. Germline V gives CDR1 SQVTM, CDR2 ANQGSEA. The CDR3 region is CSAPDRILHNEQFF.

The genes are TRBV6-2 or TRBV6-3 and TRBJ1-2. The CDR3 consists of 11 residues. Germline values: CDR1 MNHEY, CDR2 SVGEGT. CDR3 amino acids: CASGIGYGYTF.

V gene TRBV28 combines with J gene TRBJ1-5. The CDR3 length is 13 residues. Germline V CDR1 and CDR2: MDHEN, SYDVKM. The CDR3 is CASSPTENQPQHF. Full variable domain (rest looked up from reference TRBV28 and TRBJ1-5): DVKVTQSSRYLVKRTGEKVFLECVQDMDHENMFWYRQDPGLGLRLIYFSYDVKMKEKGDIPEGYSVSREKKERFSLILESASTNQTSMYLCASSPTENQPQHFGDGTRLSIL.

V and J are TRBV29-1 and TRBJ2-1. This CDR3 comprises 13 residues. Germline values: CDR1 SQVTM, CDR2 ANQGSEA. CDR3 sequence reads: CSVGQGDYNEQFF.

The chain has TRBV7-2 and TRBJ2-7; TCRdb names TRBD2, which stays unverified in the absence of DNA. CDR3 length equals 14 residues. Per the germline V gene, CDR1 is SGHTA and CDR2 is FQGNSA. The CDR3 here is CASSPYDYKNIQYF.

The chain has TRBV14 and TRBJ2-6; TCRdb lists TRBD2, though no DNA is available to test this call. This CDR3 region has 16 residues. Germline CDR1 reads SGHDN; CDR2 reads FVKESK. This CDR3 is CASSQRQSLGANVLTF. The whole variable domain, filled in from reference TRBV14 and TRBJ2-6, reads EAGVTQFPSHSVIEKGQTVTLRCDPISGHDNLYWYRRVMGKEIKFLLHFVKESKQDESGMPNNRFLAERTGGTYSTLKVQPAELEDSGVYFCASSQRQSLGANVLTFGAGSRLTVL.

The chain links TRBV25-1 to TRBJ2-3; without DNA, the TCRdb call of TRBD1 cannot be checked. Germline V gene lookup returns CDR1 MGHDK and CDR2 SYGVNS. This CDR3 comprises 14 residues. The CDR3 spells CASSEHNSGDTQYF.

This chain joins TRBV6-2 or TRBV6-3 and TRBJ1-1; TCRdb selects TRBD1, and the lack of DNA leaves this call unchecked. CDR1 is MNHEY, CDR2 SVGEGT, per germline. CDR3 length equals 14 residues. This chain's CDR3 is CAVRDRGHGTEAFF.

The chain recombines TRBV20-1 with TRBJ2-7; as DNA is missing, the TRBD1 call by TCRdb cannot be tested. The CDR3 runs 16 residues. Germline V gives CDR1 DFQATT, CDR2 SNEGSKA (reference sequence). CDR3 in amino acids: CSARLLGQGETYEQYF.

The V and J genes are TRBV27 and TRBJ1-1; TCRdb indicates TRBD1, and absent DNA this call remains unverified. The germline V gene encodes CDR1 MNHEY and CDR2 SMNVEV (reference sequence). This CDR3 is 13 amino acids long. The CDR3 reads CASSLQGLTEAFF.

The CDR3 loop is CASSYKGNTEAFF. The chain has TRBV12-3 or TRBV12-4 and TRBJ1-1. The CDR3 loop spans 13 amino acids.

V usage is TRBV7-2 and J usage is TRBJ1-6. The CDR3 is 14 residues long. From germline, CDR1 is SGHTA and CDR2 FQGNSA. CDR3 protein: CASSATLNRSPLHF.

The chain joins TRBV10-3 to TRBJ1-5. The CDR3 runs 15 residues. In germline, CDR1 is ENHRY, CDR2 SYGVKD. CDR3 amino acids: CAISESGYLYQPQHF.

CDR3 sequence: CASSFWTGGTYGELFF. This sequence joins TRBV5-5 and TRBJ2-2; checking the TCRdb D call of TRBD1 is not possible without DNA. CDR1 is SGHKS and CDR2 is YYEKEE in the germline V gene (reference sequence). The CDR3 is 16 amino acids. Combining the CDR3 with reference TRBV5-5 and TRBJ2-2 gives the whole variable domain DAGVTQSPTHLIKTRGQQVTLRCSPISGHKSVSWYQQVLGQGPQFIFQYYEKEERGRGNFPDRFSARQFPNYSSELNVNALLLGDSALYLCASSFWTGGTYGELFFGEGSRLTVL.

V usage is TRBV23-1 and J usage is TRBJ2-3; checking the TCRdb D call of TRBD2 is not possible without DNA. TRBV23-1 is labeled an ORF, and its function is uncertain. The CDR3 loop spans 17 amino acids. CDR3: CASSQSERVEVRDTQYF.

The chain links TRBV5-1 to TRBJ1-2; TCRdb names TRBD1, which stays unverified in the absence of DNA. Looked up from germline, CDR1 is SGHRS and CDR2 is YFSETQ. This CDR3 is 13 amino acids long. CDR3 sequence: CASSVTGNYGYTF.

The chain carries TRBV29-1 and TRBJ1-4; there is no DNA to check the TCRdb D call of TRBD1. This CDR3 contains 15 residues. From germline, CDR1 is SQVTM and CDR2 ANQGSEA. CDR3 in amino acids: CSVDLPGADNEKLFF.

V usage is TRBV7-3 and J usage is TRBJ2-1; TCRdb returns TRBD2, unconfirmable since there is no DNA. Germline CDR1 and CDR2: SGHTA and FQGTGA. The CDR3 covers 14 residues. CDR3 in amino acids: CASSLRLSRSEQFF.

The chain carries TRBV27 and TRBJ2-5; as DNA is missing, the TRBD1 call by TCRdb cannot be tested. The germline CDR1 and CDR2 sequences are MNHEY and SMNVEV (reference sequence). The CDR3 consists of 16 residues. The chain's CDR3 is CASSFHRDRVEETQYF.

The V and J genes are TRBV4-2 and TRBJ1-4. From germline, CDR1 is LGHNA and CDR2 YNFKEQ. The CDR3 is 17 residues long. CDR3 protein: CASSQEGGVATNEKLFF.

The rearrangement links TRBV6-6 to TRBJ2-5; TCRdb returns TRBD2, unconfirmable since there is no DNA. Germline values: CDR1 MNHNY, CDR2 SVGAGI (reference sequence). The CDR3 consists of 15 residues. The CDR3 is CASSSPETRKETQHF.

The CDR3 here is CASSQAGTSEAFF. This rearrangement joins TRBV5-1 to TRBJ1-1. In germline, CDR1 is SGHRS, CDR2 YFSETQ. This CDR3 is built from 13 residues.

The CDR3 loop reads CASRGGAGNQPQHF. The V call is TRBV6-2 or TRBV6-3, the J call TRBJ1-5; TCRdb's D gene call, TRBD1, goes unchecked for lack of DNA. Germline V lookup: CDR1 MNHEY, CDR2 SVGEGT. CDR3 size: 14 residues.

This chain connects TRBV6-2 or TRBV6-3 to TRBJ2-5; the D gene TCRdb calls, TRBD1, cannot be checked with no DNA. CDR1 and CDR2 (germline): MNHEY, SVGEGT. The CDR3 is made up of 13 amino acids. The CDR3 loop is CASRPQGGETQYF.

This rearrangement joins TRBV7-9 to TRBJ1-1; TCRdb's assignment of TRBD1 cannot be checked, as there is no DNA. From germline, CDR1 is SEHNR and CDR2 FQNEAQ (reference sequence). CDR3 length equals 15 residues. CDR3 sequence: CASSPRQPMNTEAFF. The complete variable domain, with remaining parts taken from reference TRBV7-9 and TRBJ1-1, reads DTGVSQNPRHKITKRGQNVTFRCDPISEHNRLYWYRQTLGQGPEFLTYFQNEAQLEKSRLLSDRFSAERPKGSFSTLEIQRTEQGDSAMYLCASSPRQPMNTEAFFGQGTRLTVV.

The CDR3 region is CASSSTENYGYTF. This sequence joins TRBV7-9 and TRBJ1-2; TCRdb calls TRBD1, which cannot be checked without DNA. The CDR3 contains 13 residues. Looked up from germline, CDR1 is SEHNR and CDR2 is FQNEAQ (reference sequence).

This CDR3 reads CSASETNTGELFF. The chain couples TRBV20-1 to TRBJ2-2. Germline CDR1 DFQATT, CDR2 SNEGSKA (reference sequence). This CDR3 spans 13 amino acids.

The CDR3 loop is CASSLLFGWNTEAFF. This rearrangement joins TRBV28 to TRBJ1-1. Germline lookup yields CDR1 MDHEN and CDR2 SYDVKM. The CDR3 has 15 residues.